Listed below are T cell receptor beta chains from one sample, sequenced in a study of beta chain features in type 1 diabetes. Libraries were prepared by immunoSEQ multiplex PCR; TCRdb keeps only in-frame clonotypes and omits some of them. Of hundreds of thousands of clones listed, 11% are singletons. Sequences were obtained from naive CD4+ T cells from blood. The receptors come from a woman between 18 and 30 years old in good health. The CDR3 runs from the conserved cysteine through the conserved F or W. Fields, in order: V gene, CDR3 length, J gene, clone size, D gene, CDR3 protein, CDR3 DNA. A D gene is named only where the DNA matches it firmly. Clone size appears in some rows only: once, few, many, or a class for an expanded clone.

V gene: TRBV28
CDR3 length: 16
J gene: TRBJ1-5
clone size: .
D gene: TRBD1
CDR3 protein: CASTVVGQGVGQPQHF
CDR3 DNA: TGTGCCAGCACCGTTGTGGGACAGGGGGTAGGCCAGCCCCAGCATTTT

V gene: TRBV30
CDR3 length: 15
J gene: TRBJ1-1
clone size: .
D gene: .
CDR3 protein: CAVKRLSGARAEAFF
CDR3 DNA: TGTGCCGTGAAGCGGCTGTCAGGGGCACGCGCTGAAGCTTTCTTT

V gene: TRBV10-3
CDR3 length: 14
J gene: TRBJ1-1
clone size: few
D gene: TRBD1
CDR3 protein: CAISEFRGQAEAFF
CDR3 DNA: TGTGCCATCAGTGAGTTTAGGGGGCAAGCTGAAGCTTTCTTT

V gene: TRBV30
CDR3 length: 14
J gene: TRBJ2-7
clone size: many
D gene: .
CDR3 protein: CAWSEVVMGYEQYF
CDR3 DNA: TGTGCCTGGAGTGAAGTTGTAATGGGCTACGAGCAGTACTTC

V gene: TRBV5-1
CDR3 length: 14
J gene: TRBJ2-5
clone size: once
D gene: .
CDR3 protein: CASSTWDAKETQYF
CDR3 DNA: TGCGCCAGCAGCACGTGGGACGCGAAAGAGACCCAGTACTTC

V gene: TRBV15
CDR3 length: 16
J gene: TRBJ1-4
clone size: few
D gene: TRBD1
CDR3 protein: CATSRGRTGRDEKLFF
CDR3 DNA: TGTGCCACCAGCAGAGGCCGGACAGGGCGGGATGAAAAACTGTTTTTT

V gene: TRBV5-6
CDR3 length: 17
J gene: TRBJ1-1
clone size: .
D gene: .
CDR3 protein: CASSLFDWTASSTEAFF
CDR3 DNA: TGTGCCAGCAGCCTATTTGACTGGACCGCGTCTAGCACTGAAGCTTTCTTT

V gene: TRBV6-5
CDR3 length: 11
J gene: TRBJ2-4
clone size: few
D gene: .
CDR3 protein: CASNYGGIQYF
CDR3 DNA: TGTGCCAGCAACTATGGGGGAATTCAGTACTTC

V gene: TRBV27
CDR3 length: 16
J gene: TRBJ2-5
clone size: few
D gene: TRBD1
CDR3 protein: CASSLSTGGVRETQYF
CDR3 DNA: TGTGCCAGCAGTTTATCGACAGGGGGCGTGAGGGAGACCCAGTACTTC

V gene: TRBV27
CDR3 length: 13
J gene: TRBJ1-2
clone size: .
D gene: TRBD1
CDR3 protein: CASSTRTGRGYTF
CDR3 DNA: TGTGCCAGCAGTACGCGGACAGGCCGGGGCTACACCTTC

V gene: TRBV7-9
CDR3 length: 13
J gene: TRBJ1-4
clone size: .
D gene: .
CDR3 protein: CASSPATRGKLFF
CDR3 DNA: TGTGCCAGCAGCCCCGCTACGAGAGGAAAACTGTTTTTT

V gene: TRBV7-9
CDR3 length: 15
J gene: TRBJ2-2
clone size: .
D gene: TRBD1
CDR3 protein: CASSYSGQGTGELFF
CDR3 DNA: TGTGCCAGCAGCTACTCAGGACAGGGCACCGGGGAGCTGTTTTTT

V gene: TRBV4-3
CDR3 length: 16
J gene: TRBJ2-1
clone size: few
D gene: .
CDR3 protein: CASSQDTLLTTNEQFF
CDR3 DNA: TGCGCCAGCAGCCAAGACACGCTCCTTACTACCAATGAGCAGTTCTTC

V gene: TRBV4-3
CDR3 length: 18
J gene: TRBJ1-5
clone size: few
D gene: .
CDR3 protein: CASSQEIGMRASNQPQHF
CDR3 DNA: TGCGCCAGCAGCCAAGAGATAGGTATGCGAGCGAGCAATCAGCCCCAGCATTTT

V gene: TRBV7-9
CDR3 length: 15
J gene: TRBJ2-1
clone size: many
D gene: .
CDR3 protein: CASSPIGRRGNEQFF
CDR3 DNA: TGTGCCAGCAGTCCAATAGGTAGACGGGGCAATGAGCAGTTCTTC

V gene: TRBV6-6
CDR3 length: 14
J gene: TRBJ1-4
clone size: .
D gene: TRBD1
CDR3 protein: CASSFLGQSEKLFF
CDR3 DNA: TGTGCCAGCAGCTTCCTGGGACAGTCCGAAAAACTGTTTTTT

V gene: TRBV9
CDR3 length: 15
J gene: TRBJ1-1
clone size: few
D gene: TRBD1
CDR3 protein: CASSVTGTENTEAFF
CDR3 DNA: TGTGCCAGCAGCGTTACCGGGACAGAGAACACTGAAGCTTTCTTT

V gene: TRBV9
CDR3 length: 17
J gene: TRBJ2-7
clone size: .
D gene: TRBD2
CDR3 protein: CASSPSIRSGTTYEQYF
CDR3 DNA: TGTGCCAGCAGCCCAAGTATTCGTAGCGGGACTACCTACGAGCAGTACTTC

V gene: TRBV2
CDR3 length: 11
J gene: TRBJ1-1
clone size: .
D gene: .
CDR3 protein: CASSYRPEAFF
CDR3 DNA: TGTGCCAGCAGTTACAGGCCTGAAGCTTTCTTT

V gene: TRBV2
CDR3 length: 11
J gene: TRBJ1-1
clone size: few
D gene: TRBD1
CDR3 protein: CASSRTGQAFF
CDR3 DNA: TGTGCCAGCAGCCGGACAGGACAAGCTTTCTTT

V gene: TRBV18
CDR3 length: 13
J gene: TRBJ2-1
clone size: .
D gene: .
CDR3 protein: CASSPGTGNEQFF
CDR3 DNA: TGTGCCAGCTCGCCCGGGACTGGCAATGAGCAGTTCTTC

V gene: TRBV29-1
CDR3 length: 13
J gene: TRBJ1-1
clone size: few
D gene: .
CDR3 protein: CSVVRTTNTEAFF
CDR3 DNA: TGCAGCGTTGTCAGAACAACGAACACTGAAGCTTTCTTT

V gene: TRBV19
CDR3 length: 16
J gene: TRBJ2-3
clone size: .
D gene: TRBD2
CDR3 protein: CASSRIGTSGTDTQYF
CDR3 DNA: TGTGCCAGTAGTAGGATCGGGACTAGCGGTACAGATACGCAGTATTTT

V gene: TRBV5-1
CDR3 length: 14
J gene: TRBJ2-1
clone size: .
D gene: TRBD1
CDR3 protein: CASSLGQGSNEQFF
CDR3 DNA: TGCGCCAGCAGCTTGGGACAGGGGTCGAATGAGCAGTTCTTC

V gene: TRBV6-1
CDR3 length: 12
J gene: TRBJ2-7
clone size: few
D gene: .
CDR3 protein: CASSEIRWEQYF
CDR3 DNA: TGTGCCAGCAGTGAGATACGATGGGAGCAGTACTTC